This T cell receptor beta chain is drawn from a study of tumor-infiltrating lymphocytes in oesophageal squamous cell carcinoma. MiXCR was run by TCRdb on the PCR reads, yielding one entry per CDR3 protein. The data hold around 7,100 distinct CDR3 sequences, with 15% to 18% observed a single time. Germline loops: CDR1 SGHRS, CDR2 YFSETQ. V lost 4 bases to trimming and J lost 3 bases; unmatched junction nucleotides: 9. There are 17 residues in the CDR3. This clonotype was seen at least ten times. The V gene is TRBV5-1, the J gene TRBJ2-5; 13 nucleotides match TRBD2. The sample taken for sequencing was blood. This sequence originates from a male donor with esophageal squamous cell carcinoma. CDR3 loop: CASSTGLAGAREETQYF. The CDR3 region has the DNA TGCGCCAGCAGCACTGGACTAGCGGGGGCCAGGGAAGAGACCCAGTACTTC. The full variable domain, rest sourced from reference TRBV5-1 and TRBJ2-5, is KAGVTQTPRYLIKTRGQQVTLSCSPISGHRSVSWYQQTPGQGLQFLFEYFSETQRNKGNFPGRFSGRQFSNSRSEMNVSTLELGDSALYLCASSTGLAGAREETQYFGPGTRLLVL.